This is a list of T cell receptor beta chains from one sample in a study of shared clonotypes between healthy human individuals. Generated by immunoSEQ multiplex PCR, the TCRdb table keeps only in-frame clones and is missing some. The table records approximately 650,000 clones, less than 97% of them present only once. Specimen: naive CD8+ T cells sorted from blood. The source is a woman in her 30s in good health. Each CDR3 is given with its conserved first and last residue. D genes are given only for firm matches. Where a row states a size, it is once, few, many or the class of an expanded clone; other rows omit it.

length	J	V	size	D	DNA	CDR3
14	TRBJ2-7	TRBV28	NA	NA	TGTGCCAGCAGTCTAAGACCGAAGTCCTACGAGCAGTACTTC	CASSLRPKSYEQYF
14	TRBJ2-7	TRBV27	NA	NA	TGTGCCAGCAGTGCAGGCGGGGCCTCCTACGAGCAGTACTTC	CASSAGGASYEQYF
14	TRBJ2-5	TRBV7-7	once	NA	TGTGCCAGCAGCTATGACAGCTACCAAGAGACCCAGTACTTC	CASSYDSYQETQYF
14	TRBJ1-4	TRBV28	NA	NA	TGTGCCAGCTCCCAAGTAAGGGCCAAGGAAAAACTGTTTTTT	CASSQVRAKEKLFF
16	TRBJ2-3	TRBV15	NA	NA	TGTGCCACCAGCACTCTGGGCCCGGGTATCACAGATACGCAGTATTTT	CATSTLGPGITDTQYF
14	TRBJ2-7	TRBV23-1	once	NA	TGCGCCGACGAAAGGGCACCGAGCTCCTACGAGCAGTACTTC	CADERAPSSYEQYF
15	TRBJ2-7	TRBV6-5	NA	TRBD2	TGTGCCAGCAGTTACCGGACTAGCGGGATTTACGAGCAGTACTTC	CASSYRTSGIYEQYF
17	TRBJ2-3	TRBV27	NA	TRBD2	TGTGCCAGCAGTTTAACTAGCGGGGTTCAGGTGACAGATACGCAGTATTTT	CASSLTSGVQVTDTQYF
14	TRBJ1-4	TRBV2	NA	NA	TGTGCCAGCAGCGCCGAAGAGCCTAATGAAAAACTGTTTTTT	CASSAEEPNEKLFF
15	TRBJ2-1	TRBV7-2	NA	NA	TGTGCCAGCATTACACCAGACCAGCGGGACAATGAGCAGTTCTTC	CASITPDQRDNEQFF
16	TRBJ2-7	TRBV9	NA	TRBD1	TGTGCCAGCAGCGTCGGTAGGACAGGGGCGGCCTACGAGCAGTACTTC	CASSVGRTGAAYEQYF